This T cell receptor beta chain came from a study of memory CD4+ T cells and cytomegalovirus serostatus. Study-level background: Of the healthy Belgian adults, 9 were CMV seropositive and 20 to 30 seronegative.

Original data processing: After removing out-of-frame reads, under 2.5 million distinct TCRbeta sequences remained. Repertoires were generated with immunoSEQ multiplex PCR, while TCRdb's copy carries only in-frame clones and drops some. From that table come the V and J calls and clone size; the DNA was used to work out D and trimming. This table holds about 47,000 clones, about 70% found once. Germline V gene data show CDR1 as SNHLY and CDR2 as FYNNEI. The CDR3 runs 15 residues. The ends were cut back, 7 bases at V and 1 base at J, with 16 bases in the middle. Single viable CD3+CD4+CD8-CD45RO+ cells were sorted as the memory CD4+ T cells. Positive selection with CD4 microbeads enriched total CD4+ T cells.

V gene TRBV2 combines with J gene TRBJ2-5, with a possible D match to TRBD1 (6 bases). The TCR was taken from an adult in good health and CMV-seropositive. The source material was memory CD4+ T cells from blood. Here the CDR3 DNA reads TGTGCCAGCAAGAAGGACAGACCCGTCCAAGAGACCCAGTACTTC. This translates into CASKKDRPVQETQYF.